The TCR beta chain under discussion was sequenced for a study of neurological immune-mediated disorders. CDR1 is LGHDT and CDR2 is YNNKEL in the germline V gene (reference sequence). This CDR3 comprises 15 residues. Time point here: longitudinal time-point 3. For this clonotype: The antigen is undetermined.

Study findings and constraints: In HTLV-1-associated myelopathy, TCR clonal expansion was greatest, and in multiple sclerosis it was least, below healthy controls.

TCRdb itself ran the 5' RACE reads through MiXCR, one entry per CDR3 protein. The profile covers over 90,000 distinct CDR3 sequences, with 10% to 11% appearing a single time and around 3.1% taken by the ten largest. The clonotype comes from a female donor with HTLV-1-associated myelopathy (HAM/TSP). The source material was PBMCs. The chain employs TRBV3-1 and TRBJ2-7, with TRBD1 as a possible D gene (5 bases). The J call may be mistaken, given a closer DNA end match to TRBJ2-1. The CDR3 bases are TGTGCCAGCAGCCTGGCCCCCAGGGATACCGACGAGCAGTTCTTC. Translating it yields CASSLAPRDTDEQFF.